Listed below are T cell receptor beta chains from one sample, sequenced in a study of blood T cell repertoires in COVID-19. This table comes from immunoSEQ multiplex PCR, and its TCRdb copy is limited to in-frame clones, with some not included. The sample carries 55,000 to 80,000 clones, 81% recorded once. Sequencing input: peripheral blood. These receptors all stem from a woman aged 70-85 years with acute or convalescent COVID-19. CDR3s include the opening cysteine and the closing phenylalanine or tryptophan. D genes are given only for firm matches.

16 | TRBJ1-5 | TRBD1 | TRBV27 | CASSPLTGIGNSPQHF
16 | TRBJ1-2 | TRBD1 | TRBV15 | CATSRDLDREEYGYTF
15 | TRBJ2-3 | . | TRBV10-2 | CASMASSRFADTQYF
15 | TRBJ2-3 | . | TRBV18 | CASSPLHAITDTQYF
15 | TRBJ1-2 | . | TRBV9 | CASSPQGNWASGYTF
14 | TRBJ2-1 | TRBD2 | TRBV11-3 | CASSSGTTTNEQFF
12 | TRBJ2-1 | . | TRBV7-3 | CASSLNGNEQFF
14 | TRBJ2-3 | . | TRBV5-5 | CASSSTVTTDTQYF
15 | TRBJ2-4 | . | TRBV6-5 | CASTVAGGLQNIQYF
16 | TRBJ2-3 | TRBD2 | TRBV18 | CASSPERAGSTDTQYF
15 | TRBJ2-5 | . | TRBV4-1 | CASSRGGSSGETQYF
16 | TRBJ1-5 | . | TRBV7-8 | CASSLLIGGSNQPQHF
16 | TRBJ2-3 | TRBD2 | TRBV7-8 | CASSNPRYREGDTQYF
13 | TRBJ2-2 | . | TRBV10-3 | CAINAGPTGELFF
16 | TRBJ2-7 | TRBD2 | TRBV5-3 | CARSRRGTSGSYEQYF
19 | TRBJ2-7 | TRBD1 | TRBV18 | CASSPFFSGQGAVSYEQYF